Listed below are T cell receptor beta chains from one sample, sequenced in a study of PD-1 blockade in classical Hodgkin lymphoma. Data came from immunoSEQ multiplex PCR; TCRdb stores just in-frame clones and leaves some out. The table records about 7,000 clones, roughly 70% of them present only once. The source was peripheral blood mononuclear cells (PBMCs), collected before the fourth cycle of nivolumab. These receptor sequences come from a human donor with classical Hodgkin lymphoma. The CDR3 runs from the conserved cysteine through the conserved F or W. The D gene is left open where the match is weak. Expanded clones are given a class, and other clones once, few, many or no size at all.

d_call: NA
j_call: TRBJ2-3
clone_size: NA
v_call: TRBV5-1
cdr3_aa: CASSLDSSTDTQYF
cdr3_nt: TGCGCCAGCAGCTTGGACTCTAGCACAGATACGCAGTATTTT

d_call: NA
j_call: TRBJ2-7
clone_size: once
v_call: TRBV6-6
cdr3_aa: CASRKTATLEQYF
cdr3_nt: TGTGCCAGCAGAAAAACGGCAACCCTCGAGCAGTACTTC

d_call: NA
j_call: TRBJ1-2
clone_size: few
v_call: TRBV19
cdr3_aa: CASSISFRTVVGSANYGYTF
cdr3_nt: TGTGCCAGTAGTATTTCTTTTAGAACCGTCGTAGGGTCAGCTAACTATGGCTACACCTTC

d_call: NA
j_call: TRBJ2-1
clone_size: NA
v_call: TRBV15
cdr3_aa: CATSRQIYSYNEQFF
cdr3_nt: TGTGCCACCAGCAGACAGATCTACTCCTACAATGAGCAGTTCTTC

d_call: NA
j_call: TRBJ2-3
clone_size: once
v_call: TRBV6-4
cdr3_aa: CASSWTSGDTQYF
cdr3_nt: TGTGCCAGCAGTTGGACCAGCGGAGATACGCAGTATTTT

d_call: TRBD2
j_call: TRBJ2-2
clone_size: NA
v_call: TRBV27
cdr3_aa: CASSQPGLAGPGELFF
cdr3_nt: TGTGCCAGCAGTCAACCGGGACTAGCGGGCCCCGGGGAGCTGTTTTTT

d_call: NA
j_call: TRBJ2-1
clone_size: few
v_call: TRBV10-3
cdr3_aa: CAISDRANEQFF
cdr3_nt: TGTGCCATCAGTGACAGGGCCAATGAGCAGTTCTTC

d_call: TRBD2
j_call: TRBJ2-1
clone_size: NA
v_call: TRBV7-8
cdr3_aa: CASSPGSGRGDNEQFF
cdr3_nt: TGTGCCAGCAGCCCCGGGAGCGGGAGAGGCGACAATGAGCAGTTCTTC

d_call: NA
j_call: TRBJ2-1
clone_size: few
v_call: TRBV7-6
cdr3_aa: CASSLELAAYNEQFF
cdr3_nt: TGTGCCAGCAGCTTAGAACTAGCAGCCTACAATGAGCAGTTCTTC

d_call: NA
j_call: TRBJ2-3
clone_size: NA
v_call: TRBV19
cdr3_aa: CASRPRGTDTQYF
cdr3_nt: TGTGCCAGTAGGCCCAGGGGCACAGATACGCAGTATTTT

d_call: NA
j_call: TRBJ1-2
clone_size: NA
v_call: TRBV28
cdr3_aa: CASRPSGWGNYGYTF
cdr3_nt: TGTGCCAGCAGACCCTCCGGGTGGGGGAACTATGGCTACACCTTC

d_call: TRBD1
j_call: TRBJ1-4
clone_size: NA
v_call: TRBV28
cdr3_aa: CASSPGGQGPEKLFF
cdr3_nt: TGTGCCAGCAGTCCCGGGGGACAGGGCCCCGAAAAACTGTTTTTT

d_call: NA
j_call: TRBJ1-5
clone_size: NA
v_call: TRBV4-2
cdr3_aa: CASSLREGGLSNQPQHF
cdr3_nt: TGTGCCAGCAGCCTGCGGGAAGGGGGGCTTAGCAATCAGCCCCAGCATTTT

d_call: TRBD1
j_call: TRBJ1-1
clone_size: NA
v_call: TRBV28
cdr3_aa: CASSLRTGEAFF
cdr3_nt: TGTGCCAGCAGTTTAAGGACAGGTGAAGCTTTCTTT

d_call: TRBD1
j_call: TRBJ2-2
clone_size: NA
v_call: TRBV28
cdr3_aa: CASSQGRAGTGRTGELFF
cdr3_nt: TGTGCCAGCAGCCAGGGGAGGGCGGGGACAGGGCGAACCGGGGAGCTGTTTTTT

d_call: TRBD2
j_call: TRBJ2-1
clone_size: once
v_call: TRBV7-1
cdr3_aa: CASSPGSGRGDNEQFF
cdr3_nt: TGTGCCAGCAGCCCCGGGAGCGGGAGAGGCGACAATGAGCAGTTCTTC

d_call: NA
j_call: TRBJ1-1
clone_size: few
v_call: TRBV5-8
cdr3_aa: CASSPGTLEAFF
cdr3_nt: TGTGCCAGCAGCCCCGGGACTTTAGAAGCTTTCTTT

d_call: TRBD1
j_call: TRBJ2-7
clone_size: NA
v_call: TRBV2
cdr3_aa: CASSAGTGAYEQYF
cdr3_nt: TGTGCCAGCAGCGCTGGGACAGGCGCCTACGAGCAGTACTTC

d_call: NA
j_call: TRBJ2-5
clone_size: NA
v_call: TRBV5-4
cdr3_aa: CASSPDSVQETQYF
cdr3_nt: TGTGCCAGCAGCCCGGACAGTGTCCAAGAGACCCAGTACTTC

d_call: NA
j_call: TRBJ2-7
clone_size: NA
v_call: TRBV19
cdr3_aa: CASSPNSYEQYF
cdr3_nt: TGTGCCAGTAGTCCCAACTCCTACGAGCAGTACTTC

d_call: NA
j_call: TRBJ2-7
clone_size: NA
v_call: TRBV6-6
cdr3_aa: CANSSRDSRGYEQYF
cdr3_nt: TGTGCCAACAGTTCCCGGGACTCGCGGGGCTACGAGCAGTACTTC

d_call: TRBD2
j_call: TRBJ2-7
clone_size: once
v_call: TRBV10-1
cdr3_aa: CASSELRGTSAYEQYF
cdr3_nt: TGCGCCAGCAGTGAGCTCCGGGGGACTAGCGCCTACGAGCAGTACTTC

d_call: NA
j_call: TRBJ1-1
clone_size: few
v_call: TRBV29-1
cdr3_aa: CSVESGHVNTEAFF
cdr3_nt: TGCAGCGTTGAATCTGGACACGTTAACACTGAAGCTTTCTTT

d_call: NA
j_call: TRBJ2-1
clone_size: few
v_call: TRBV18
cdr3_aa: CASSPDSPIDEQFF
cdr3_nt: TGTGCCAGCTCACCGGATAGCCCAATCGATGAGCAGTTCTTC

d_call: TRBD1
j_call: TRBJ1-1
clone_size: NA
v_call: TRBV18
cdr3_aa: CASSPEGGVTEAFF
cdr3_nt: TGTGCCAGCTCACCGGAAGGGGGCGTCACTGAAGCTTTCTTT

d_call: TRBD2
j_call: TRBJ2-7
clone_size: NA
v_call: TRBV7-3
cdr3_aa: CASSPGGTSGGYEQYF
cdr3_nt: TGTGCCAGCAGCCCCGGCGGGACTAGCGGGGGATACGAGCAGTACTTC

d_call: NA
j_call: TRBJ2-7
clone_size: NA
v_call: TRBV7-9
cdr3_aa: CASSLGAGLAYEQYF
cdr3_nt: TGTGCCAGCAGCTTAGGAGCAGGGCTTGCCTACGAGCAGTACTTC

d_call: TRBD2
j_call: TRBJ2-7
clone_size: NA
v_call: TRBV19
cdr3_aa: CASSIKGLGSYEQYF
cdr3_nt: TGTGCCAGTAGTATCAAAGGACTAGGTTCCTACGAGCAGTACTTC

d_call: NA
j_call: TRBJ1-1
clone_size: NA
v_call: TRBV5-5
cdr3_aa: CASSLDQVNTEAFF
cdr3_nt: TGTGCCAGCAGCTTGGATCAGGTTAACACTGAAGCTTTCTTT

d_call: TRBD2
j_call: TRBJ2-7
clone_size: NA
v_call: TRBV9
cdr3_aa: CASSPRTSGRTYEQYF
cdr3_nt: TGTGCCAGCAGCCCCCGGACTAGCGGGAGGACCTACGAGCAGTACTTC

d_call: NA
j_call: TRBJ2-3
clone_size: NA
v_call: TRBV4-1
cdr3_aa: CASSQTGTGSTDTQYF
cdr3_nt: TGCGCCAGCAGCCAGACCGGGACGGGAAGCACAGATACGCAGTATTTT

d_call: NA
j_call: TRBJ2-1
clone_size: medium-sized
v_call: TRBV27
cdr3_aa: CASSHRGGDEQFF
cdr3_nt: TGTGCCAGCAGTCACCGCGGCGGGGATGAGCAGTTCTTC

d_call: TRBD2
j_call: TRBJ2-2
clone_size: NA
v_call: TRBV18
cdr3_aa: CASSPGTSATGELFF
cdr3_nt: TGTGCCAGCTCACCCGGGACTAGCGCTACCGGGGAGCTGTTTTTT